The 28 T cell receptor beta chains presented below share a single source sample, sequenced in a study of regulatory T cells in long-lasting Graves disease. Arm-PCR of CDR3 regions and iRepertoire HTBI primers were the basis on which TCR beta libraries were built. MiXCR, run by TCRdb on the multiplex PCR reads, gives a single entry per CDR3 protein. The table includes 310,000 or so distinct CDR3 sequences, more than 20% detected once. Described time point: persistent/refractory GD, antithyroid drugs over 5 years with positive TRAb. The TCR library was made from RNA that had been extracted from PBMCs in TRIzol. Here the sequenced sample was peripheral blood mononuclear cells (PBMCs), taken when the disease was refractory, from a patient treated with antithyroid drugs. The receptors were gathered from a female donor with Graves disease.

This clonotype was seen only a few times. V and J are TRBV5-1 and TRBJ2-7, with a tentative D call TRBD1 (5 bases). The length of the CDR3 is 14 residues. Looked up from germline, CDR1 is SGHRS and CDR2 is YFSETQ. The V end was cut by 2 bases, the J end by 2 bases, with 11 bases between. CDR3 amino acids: CASSFASGTYEQYF. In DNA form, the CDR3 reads TGCGCCAGCAGCTTTGCGTCAGGGACCTACGAGCAGTACTTC.

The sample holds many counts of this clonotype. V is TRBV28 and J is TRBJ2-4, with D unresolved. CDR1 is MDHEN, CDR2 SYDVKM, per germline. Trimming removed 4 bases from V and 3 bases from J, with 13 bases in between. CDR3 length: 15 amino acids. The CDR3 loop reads CASSYRPSGKNIQYF. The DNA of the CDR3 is TGTGCCAGCAGTTACCGGCCTTCCGGCAAAAACATTCAGTACTTC.

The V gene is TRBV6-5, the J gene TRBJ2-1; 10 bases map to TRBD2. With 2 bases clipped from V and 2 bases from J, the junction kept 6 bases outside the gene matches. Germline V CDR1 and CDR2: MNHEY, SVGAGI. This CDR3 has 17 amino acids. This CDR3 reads CASSYGPSGSAYNEQFF. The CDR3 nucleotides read TGTGCCAGCAGTTACGGACCTAGCGGGAGCGCCTACAATGAGCAGTTCTTC.

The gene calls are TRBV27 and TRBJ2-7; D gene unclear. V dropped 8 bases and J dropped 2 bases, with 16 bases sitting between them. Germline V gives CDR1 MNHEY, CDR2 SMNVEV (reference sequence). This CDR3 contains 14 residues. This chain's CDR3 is CASRSRNPPYEQYF. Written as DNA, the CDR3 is TGTGCCAGCCGGAGCAGGAATCCCCCCTACGAGCAGTACTTC.

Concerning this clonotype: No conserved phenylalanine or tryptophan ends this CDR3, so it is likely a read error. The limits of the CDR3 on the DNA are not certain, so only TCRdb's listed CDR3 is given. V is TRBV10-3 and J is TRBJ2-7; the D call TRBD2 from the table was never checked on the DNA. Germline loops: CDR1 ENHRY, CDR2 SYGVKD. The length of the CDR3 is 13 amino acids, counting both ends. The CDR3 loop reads CAISDLQWEGRIL.

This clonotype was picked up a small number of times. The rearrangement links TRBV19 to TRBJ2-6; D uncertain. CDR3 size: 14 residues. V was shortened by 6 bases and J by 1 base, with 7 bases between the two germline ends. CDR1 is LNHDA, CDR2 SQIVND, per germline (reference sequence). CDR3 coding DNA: TGTGCCAGTAGGGCAATTTCTGGGGCCAACGTCCTGACTTTC. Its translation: CASRAISGANVLTF. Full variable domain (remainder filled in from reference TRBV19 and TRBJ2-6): DGGITQSPKYLFRKEGQNVTLSCEQNLNHDAMYWYRQDPGQGLRLIYYSQIVNDFQKGDIAEGYSVSREKKESFPLTVTSAQKNPTAFYLCASRAISGANVLTFGAGSRLTVL.

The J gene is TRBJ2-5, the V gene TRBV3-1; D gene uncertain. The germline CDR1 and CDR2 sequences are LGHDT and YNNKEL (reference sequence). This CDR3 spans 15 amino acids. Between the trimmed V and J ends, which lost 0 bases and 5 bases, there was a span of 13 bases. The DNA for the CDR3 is TGTGCCAGCAGCCAAGATTCGGCTGGAAGGGAGACCCAGTACTTC. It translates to CASSQDSAGRETQYF.

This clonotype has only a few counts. DNA for the CDR3: TGCGCCAGCAGCATGCCGGGACGGAAAGGCTATGGCTACACCTTC. This translates into CASSMPGRKGYGYTF. The rearrangement links TRBV5-1 to TRBJ1-2; a possible D gene is TRBD1 (5 bases). The V end was cut by 4 bases, the J end by 4 bases, with 17 bases between. The CDR3 covers 15 residues. The germline gives CDR1 SGHRS, CDR2 YFSETQ.

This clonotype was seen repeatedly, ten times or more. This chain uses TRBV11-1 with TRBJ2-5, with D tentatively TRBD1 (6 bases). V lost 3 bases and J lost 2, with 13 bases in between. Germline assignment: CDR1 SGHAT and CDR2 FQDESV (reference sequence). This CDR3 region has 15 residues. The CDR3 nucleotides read TGTGCCAGCAGCTTCCCAGGGGTCGGGCAAGAGACCCAGTACTTC. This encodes CASSFPGVGQETQYF.

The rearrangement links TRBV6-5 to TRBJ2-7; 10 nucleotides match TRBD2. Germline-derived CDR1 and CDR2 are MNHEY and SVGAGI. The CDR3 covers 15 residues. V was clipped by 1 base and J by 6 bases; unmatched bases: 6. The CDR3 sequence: CASSYFAQREGEQYF. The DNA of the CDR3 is TGTGCCAGCAGTTACTTTGCCCAGCGGGAGGGCGAGCAGTACTTC.

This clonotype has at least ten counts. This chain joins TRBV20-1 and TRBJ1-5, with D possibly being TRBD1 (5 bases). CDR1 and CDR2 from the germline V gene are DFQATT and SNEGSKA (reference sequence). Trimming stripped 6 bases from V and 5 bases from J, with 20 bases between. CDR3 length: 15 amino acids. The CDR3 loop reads CSAGRPRGPHQPQHF. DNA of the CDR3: TGCAGTGCCGGACGACCCCGGGGCCCCCATCAGCCCCAGCATTTT.

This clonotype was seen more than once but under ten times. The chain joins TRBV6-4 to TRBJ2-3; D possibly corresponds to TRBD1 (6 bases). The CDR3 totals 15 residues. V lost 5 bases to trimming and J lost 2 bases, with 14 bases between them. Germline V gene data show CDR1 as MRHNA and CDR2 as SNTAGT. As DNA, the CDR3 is TGTGCCAGCAGTATGGACAGAGAATACACAGATACGCAGTATTTT. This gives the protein CASSMDREYTDTQYF.

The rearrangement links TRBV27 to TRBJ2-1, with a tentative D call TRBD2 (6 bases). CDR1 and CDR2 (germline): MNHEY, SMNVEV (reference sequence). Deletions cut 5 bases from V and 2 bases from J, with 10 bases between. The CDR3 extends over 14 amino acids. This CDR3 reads CASSAGLPYNEQFF. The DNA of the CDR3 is TGTGCCAGCAGTGCCGGACTACCCTACAATGAGCAGTTCTTC.

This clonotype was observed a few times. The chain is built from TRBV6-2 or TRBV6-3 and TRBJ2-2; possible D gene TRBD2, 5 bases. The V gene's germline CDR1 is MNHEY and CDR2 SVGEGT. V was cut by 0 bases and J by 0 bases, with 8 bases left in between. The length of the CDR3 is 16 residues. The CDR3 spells CASSYSSGTNTGELFF. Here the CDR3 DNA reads TGTGCCAGCAGTTACTCATCCGGGACGAACACCGGGGAGCTGTTTTTT.

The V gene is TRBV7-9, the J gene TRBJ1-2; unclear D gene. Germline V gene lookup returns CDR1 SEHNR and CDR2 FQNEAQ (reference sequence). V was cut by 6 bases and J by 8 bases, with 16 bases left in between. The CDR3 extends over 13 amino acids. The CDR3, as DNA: TGTGCCAGCAGTACCCAATGGGGTGACGGCTACACCTTC. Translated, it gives CASSTQWGDGYTF.

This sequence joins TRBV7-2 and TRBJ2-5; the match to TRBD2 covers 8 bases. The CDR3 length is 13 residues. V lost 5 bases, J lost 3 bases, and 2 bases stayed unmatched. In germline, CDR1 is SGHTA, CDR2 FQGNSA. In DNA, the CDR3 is TGTGCCAGCAGCAAACTAGCGGAAGAGACCCAGTACTTC. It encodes CASSKLAEETQYF.

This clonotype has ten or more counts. CDR3 residues: CASSTPAGGTRYEQYF. In DNA form, the CDR3 reads TGTGCCAGCAGCACACCGGCAGGTGGAACCCGCTACGAGCAGTACTTC. V usage is TRBV6-1 and J usage is TRBJ2-7; D is unclear. This CDR3 has 16 amino acids. Germline-derived CDR1 and CDR2 are MNHNS and SASEGT. The V and J ends lost 6 bases and 3 bases respectively, with 21 bases between them.

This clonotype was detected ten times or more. CDR3: CASSLVPLGTEAFF. The CDR3 nucleotides are TGTGCCAGCAGTTTGGTCCCCCTGGGGACTGAAGCTTTCTTT. This chain uses TRBV28 with TRBJ1-1; D is uncertain. Trimming took off 3 bases at V and 5 bases at J, with 13 bases between the two ends. The CDR3 loop spans 14 amino acids. CDR1 MDHEN and CDR2 SYDVKM come from the germline V gene.

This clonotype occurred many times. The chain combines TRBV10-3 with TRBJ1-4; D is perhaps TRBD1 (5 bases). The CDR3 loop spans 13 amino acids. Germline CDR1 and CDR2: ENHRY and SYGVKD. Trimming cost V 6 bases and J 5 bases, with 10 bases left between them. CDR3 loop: CAISRQRNEKLFF. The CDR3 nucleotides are TGTGCCATCAGCCGACAGCGCAATGAAAAACTGTTTTTT.

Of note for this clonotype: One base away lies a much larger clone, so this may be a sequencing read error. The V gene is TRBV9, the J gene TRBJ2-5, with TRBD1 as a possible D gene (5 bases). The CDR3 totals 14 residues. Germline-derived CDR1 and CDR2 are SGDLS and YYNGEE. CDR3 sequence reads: CASSLIQVQGTQYF. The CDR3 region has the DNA TGTGCCAGCAGCCTTATACAGGTCCAAGGGACCCAGTACTTC.

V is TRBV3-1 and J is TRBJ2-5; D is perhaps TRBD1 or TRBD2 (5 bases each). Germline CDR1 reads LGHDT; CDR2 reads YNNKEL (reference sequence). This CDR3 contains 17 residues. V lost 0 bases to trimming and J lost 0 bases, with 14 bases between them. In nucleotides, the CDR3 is TGTGCCAGCAGCCAAGATCGAGGCAGGGAGTACCAAGAGACCCAGTACTTC. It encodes CASSQDRGREYQETQYF.

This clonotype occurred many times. CDR3 DNA: TGTGCCAGCAGTTGGACTAGCGACTACGAGCAGTACTTC. It yields the protein CASSWTSDYEQYF. V gene TRBV6-5 combines with J gene TRBJ2-7, with TRBD2 matching 9 bases. The V segment lost 4 bases and the J segment 3 bases; nucleotides outside the gene matches: 1. The CDR3 is 13 amino acids. Germline loops: CDR1 MNHEY, CDR2 SVGAGI.

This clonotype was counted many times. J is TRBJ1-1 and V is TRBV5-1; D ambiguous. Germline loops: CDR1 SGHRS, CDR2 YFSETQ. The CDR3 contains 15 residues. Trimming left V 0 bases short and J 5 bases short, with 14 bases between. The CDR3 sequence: CASSLVYGGETEAFF. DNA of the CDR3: TGCGCCAGCAGCTTGGTTTATGGCGGCGAAACTGAAGCTTTCTTT. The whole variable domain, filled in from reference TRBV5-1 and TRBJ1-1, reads KAGVTQTPRYLIKTRGQQVTLSCSPISGHRSVSWYQQTPGQGLQFLFEYFSETQRNKGNFPGRFSGRQFSNSRSEMNVSTLELGDSALYLCASSLVYGGETEAFFGQGTRLTVV.

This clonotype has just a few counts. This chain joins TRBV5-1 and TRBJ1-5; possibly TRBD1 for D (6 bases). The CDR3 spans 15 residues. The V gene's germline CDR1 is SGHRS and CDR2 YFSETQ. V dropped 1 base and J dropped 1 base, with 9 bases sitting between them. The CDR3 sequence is CASSLTGNSNQPQHF. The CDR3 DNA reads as TGCGCCAGCAGCTTGACAGGGAACAGCAATCAGCCCCAGCATTTT.

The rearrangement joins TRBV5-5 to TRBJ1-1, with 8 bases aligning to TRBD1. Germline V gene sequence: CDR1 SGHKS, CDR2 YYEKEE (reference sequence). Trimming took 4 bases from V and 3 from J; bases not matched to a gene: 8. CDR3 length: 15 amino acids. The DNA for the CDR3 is TGTGCCAGCAGCGCCCGGACAGGGTTTGACACTGAAGCTTTCTTT. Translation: CASSARTGFDTEAFF.

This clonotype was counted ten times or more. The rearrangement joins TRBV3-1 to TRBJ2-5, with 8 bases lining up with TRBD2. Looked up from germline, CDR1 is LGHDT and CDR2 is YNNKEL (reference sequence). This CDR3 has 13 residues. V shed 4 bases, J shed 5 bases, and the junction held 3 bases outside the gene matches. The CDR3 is CASSPGRVETQYF. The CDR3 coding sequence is TGTGCCAGCAGCCCCGGGAGGGTGGAGACCCAGTACTTC.

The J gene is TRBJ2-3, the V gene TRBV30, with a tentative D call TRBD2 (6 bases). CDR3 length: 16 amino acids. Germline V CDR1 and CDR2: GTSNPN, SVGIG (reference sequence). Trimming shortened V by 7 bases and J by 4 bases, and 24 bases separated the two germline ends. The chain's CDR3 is CASSSWEDLRADTQYF. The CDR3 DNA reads TGTGCCTCAAGCTCCTGGGAGGATCTAAGGGCAGATACGCAGTATTTT.

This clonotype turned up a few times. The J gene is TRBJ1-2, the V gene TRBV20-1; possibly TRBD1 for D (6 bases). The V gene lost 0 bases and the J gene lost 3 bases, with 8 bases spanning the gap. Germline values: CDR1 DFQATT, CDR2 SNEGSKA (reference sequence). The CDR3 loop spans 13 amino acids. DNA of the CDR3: TGCAGTGCTAGAGAGGGGGCTGACTATGGCTACACCTTC. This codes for CSAREGADYGYTF.